This TCR beta chain appears in the sequencing data of a study of CD8 T cells in ankylosing spondylitis. CDR1 SGHDT and CDR2 YYEEEE come from the germline V gene. Trimming cost V 2 bases and J 0 bases, with 8 bases left between them. This CDR3 contains 14 residues. As for this clonotype: Antigen: not known.

Libraries of TCR beta came from quantitative 5'-RACE with molecular barcodes. TCRdb recomputed calls from the 5' RACE reads with MiXCR, one row per CDR3 protein. Altogether about 240,000 distinct CDR3 sequences are present, about 10% being singletons, with the ten largest covering about 6.8%. Study results and limitations: Characteristic, it appeared, of ankylosing spondylitis blood was a TCR beta motif of eight highly homologous variants. Matched ankylosing spondylitis synovial fluid reportedly contained a significantly enriched population of disease-linked clones.

The V call is TRBV5-6, the J call TRBJ1-2; possibly TRBD1 for D (5 bases). The sample taken for sequencing was blood, either unsorted or a sorted T cell fraction (not recorded which). The receptor was isolated from a male donor with ankylosing spondylitis or in good health (not recorded which). CDR3: CASSFGGTNYGYTF. CDR3 DNA: TGTGCCAGCAGCTTCGGGGGTACTAACTATGGCTACACCTTC.